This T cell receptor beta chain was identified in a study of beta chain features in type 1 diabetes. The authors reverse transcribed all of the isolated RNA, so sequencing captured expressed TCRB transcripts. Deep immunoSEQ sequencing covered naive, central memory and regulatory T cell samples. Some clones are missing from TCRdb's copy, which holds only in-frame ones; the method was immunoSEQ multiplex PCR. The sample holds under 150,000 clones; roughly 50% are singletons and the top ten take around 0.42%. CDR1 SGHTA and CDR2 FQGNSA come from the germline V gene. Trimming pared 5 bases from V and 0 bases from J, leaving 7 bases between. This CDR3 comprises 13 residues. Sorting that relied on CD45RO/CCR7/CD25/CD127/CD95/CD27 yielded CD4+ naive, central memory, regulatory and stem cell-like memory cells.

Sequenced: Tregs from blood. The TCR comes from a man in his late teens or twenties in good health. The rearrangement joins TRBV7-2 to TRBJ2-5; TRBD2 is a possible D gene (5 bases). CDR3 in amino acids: CASSPGDQETQYF. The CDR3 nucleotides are TGTGCCAGCAGCCCCGGGGACCAAGAGACCCAGTACTTC.